This entry describes one T cell receptor beta chain. Its target is unknown. The data originate from a study of T cells in Graves' hyperthyroidism and ophthalmopathy. General study results and limits: A 13 V-J model separated ophthalmopathy from stable hyperthyroidism. The blood repertoire included most of the expanded thyroid clonotypes above 0.001.

Amplification yielded TCR beta CDR3 regions, with RNA transcripts as the source. In the first-round RT-PCR of the TCR CDR3, the HTBI primer set was used. MiXCR, applied by TCRdb to the multiplex PCR reads, yields one record per CDR3 protein. The table lists hundreds of thousands of distinct CDR3 sequences, around 19% of them singletons, with 16% in the top ten. Newly diagnosed hyperthyroidism patients aged 18 to 65 years had disease lasting under 2 months. This TCR was recovered from a woman in her fifties or sixties with Graves' hyperthyroidism that later progressed to Graves' ophthalmopathy. The source material was blood.

CDR3 in amino acids: CASSLDPGGTGYTF. CDR3 DNA sequence: TGTGCCAGCAGCTTAGACCCAGGGGGAACTGGCTACACCTTC. V is TRBV7-3 and J is TRBJ1-2, with 7 bases lining up with TRBD1. Germline V CDR1 and CDR2: SGHTA, FQGTGA. This CDR3 contains 14 residues. With 2 bases clipped from V and 7 bases from J, the junction kept 7 bases outside the gene matches. The full variable domain, its missing parts supplied by reference TRBV7-3 and TRBJ1-2, is GAGVSQTPSNKVTEKGKYVELRCDPISGHTALYWYRQSLGQGPEFLIYFQGTGAADDSGLPNDRFFAVRPEGSVSTLKIQRTERGDSAVYLCASSLDPGGTGYTFGSGTRLTVV.